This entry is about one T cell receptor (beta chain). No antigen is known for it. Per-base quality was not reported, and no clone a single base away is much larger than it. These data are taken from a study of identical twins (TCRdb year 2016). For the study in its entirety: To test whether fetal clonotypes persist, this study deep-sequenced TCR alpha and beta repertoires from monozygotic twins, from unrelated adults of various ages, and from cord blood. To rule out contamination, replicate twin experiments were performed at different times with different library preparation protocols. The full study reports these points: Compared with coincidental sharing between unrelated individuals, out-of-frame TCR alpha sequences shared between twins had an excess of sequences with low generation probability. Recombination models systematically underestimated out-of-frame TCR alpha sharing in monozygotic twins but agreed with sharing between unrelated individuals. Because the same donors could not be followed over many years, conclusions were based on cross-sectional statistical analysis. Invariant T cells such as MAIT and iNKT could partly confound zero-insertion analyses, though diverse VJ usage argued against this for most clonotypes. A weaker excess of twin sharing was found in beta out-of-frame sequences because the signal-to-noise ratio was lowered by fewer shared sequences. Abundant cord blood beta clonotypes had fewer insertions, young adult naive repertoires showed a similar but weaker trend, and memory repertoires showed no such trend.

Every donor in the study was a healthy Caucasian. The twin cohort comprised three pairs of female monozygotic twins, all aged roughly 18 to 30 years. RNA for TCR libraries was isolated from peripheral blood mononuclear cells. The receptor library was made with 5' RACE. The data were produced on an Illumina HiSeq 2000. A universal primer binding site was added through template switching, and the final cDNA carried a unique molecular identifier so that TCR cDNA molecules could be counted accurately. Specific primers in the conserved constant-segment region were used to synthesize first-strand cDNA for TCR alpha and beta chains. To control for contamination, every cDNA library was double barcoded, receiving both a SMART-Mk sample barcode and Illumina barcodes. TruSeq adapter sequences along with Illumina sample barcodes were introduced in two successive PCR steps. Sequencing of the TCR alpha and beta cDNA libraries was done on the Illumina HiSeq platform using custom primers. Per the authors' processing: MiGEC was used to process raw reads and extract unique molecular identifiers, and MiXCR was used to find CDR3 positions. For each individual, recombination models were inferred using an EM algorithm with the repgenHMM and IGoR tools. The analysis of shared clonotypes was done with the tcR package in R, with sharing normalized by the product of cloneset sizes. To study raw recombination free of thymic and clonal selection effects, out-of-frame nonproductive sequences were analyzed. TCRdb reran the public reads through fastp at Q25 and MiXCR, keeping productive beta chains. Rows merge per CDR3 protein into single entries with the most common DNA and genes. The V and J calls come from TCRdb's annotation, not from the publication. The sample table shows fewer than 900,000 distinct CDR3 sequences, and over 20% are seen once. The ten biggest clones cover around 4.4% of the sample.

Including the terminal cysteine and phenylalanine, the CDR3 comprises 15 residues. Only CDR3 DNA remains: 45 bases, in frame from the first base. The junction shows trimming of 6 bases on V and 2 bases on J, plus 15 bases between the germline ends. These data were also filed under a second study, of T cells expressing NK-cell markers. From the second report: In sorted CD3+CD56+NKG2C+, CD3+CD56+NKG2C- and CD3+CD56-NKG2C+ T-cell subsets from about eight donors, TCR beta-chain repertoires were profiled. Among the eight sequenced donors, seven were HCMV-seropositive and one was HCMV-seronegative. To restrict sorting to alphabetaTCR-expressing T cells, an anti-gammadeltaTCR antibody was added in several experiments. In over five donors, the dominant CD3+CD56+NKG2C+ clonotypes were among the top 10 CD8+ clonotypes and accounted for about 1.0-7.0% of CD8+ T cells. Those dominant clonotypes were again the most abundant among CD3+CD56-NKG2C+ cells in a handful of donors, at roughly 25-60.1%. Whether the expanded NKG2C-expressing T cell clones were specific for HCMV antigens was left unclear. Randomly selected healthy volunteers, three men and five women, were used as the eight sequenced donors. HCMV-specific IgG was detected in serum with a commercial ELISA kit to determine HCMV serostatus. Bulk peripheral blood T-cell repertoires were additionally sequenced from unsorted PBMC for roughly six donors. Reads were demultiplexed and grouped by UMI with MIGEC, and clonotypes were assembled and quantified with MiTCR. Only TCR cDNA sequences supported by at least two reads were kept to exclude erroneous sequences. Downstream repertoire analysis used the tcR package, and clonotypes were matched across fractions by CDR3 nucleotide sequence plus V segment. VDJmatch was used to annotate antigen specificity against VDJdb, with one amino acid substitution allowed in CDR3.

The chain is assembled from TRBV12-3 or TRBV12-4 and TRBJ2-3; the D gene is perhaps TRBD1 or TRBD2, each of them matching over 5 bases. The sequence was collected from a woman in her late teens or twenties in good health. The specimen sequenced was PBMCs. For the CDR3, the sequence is CASRVRDPPTDTQYF. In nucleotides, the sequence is TGTGCCAGCAGGGTCCGGGACCCCCCCACAGATACGCAGTATTTT.